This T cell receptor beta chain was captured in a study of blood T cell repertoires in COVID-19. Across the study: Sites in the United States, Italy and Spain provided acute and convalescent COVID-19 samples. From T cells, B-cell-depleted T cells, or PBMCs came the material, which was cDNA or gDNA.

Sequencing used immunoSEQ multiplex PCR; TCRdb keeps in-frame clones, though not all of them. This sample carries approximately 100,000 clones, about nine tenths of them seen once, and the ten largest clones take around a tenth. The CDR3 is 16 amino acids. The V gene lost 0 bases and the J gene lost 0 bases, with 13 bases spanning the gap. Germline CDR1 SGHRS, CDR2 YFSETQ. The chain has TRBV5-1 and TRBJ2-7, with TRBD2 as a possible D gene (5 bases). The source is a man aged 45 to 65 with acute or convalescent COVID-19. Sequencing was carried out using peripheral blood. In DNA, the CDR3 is TGCGCCAGCAGCTTGGCCGAAGTAGCGCACTCCTACGAGCAGTACTTC. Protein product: CASSLAEVAHSYEQYF.